The T cell receptor beta chain under discussion was sequenced for a study of T cell responses to AZD1222 COVID-19 vaccine. Study-level points and caveats: Unmutated variant regions are reportedly targeted by nearly half of spike-specific TCRs.

As to this clone: Its antigen is unknown.

This table comes from immunoSEQ multiplex PCR, and its TCRdb copy is limited to in-frame clones, with some not included. This sample has roughly 150,000 clones, with 90% to 95% found just once. The TCR comes from an adult who received the AZD1222 COVID-19 vaccine. The sample in question was peripheral blood, obtained 28 days after the second AZD1222 dose.

CDR3 residues: CATSDFSRENTEAFF. CDR3 DNA: TGTGCCACCAGTGATTTTAGTCGGGAGAACACTGAAGCTTTCTTT. J is TRBJ1-1 and V is TRBV24-1; D uncertain. There are 15 residues in the CDR3. CDR1 is KGHDR, CDR2 SFDVKD, per germline. The V end was cut by 1 base, the J end by 1 base, with 9 bases between.